Below, 27 T cell receptor beta chains from the same sample are listed, as sequenced in a study of PD-L1 blockade in urothelial cancer. The method was immunoSEQ multiplex PCR; TCRdb's version includes in-frame clones alone and lacks a portion of them. The data contain some 50,000 clones, around 89% of them singletons. The sample in question was PBMCs, obtained around atezolizumab (anti-PD-L1) treatment. The source of these receptors is a man older than 75 with urothelial cancer.

The V call is TRBV4-1, the J call TRBJ2-7; 7 bases agree with TRBD2. Losses at the gene ends were 1 base for V and 7 bases for J; bases not matched to a gene: 13. The CDR3 covers 16 residues. Germline-derived CDR1 and CDR2 are MGHRA and YSYEKL. CDR3 residues: CASSQGLGLAEREQYF. In nucleotides, the CDR3 is TGCGCCAGCAGCCAAGGACTCGGGCTAGCGGAGCGGGAGCAGTACTTC.

Note on this clone: The junction departs from germline at one end; a sequencing error may be responsible. The chain couples TRBV30 to TRBJ1-4, with 7 nucleotides matching TRBD1. This CDR3 region has 13 residues. In germline, CDR1 is GTSNPN, CDR2 SVGIG (reference sequence). CDR3: CAGRRDRPEKLFF. The CDR3 nucleotides read TGTGCCGGGAGGCGGGACAGACCTGAAAAACTGTTTTTT.

V usage is TRBV6-4 and J usage is TRBJ2-2; 10 bases are a match to TRBD2. This CDR3 is built from 18 residues. The germline V gene has CDR1 MRHNA and CDR2 SNTAGT. The junction had 10 bases not matched to a gene; V was cut back by 0 bases and J by 6 bases. The CDR3 sequence is CASSDSYSSGSKSGELFF. CDR3 DNA: TGTGCCAGCAGTGACTCCTATTCTAGCGGGAGTAAGTCCGGGGAGCTGTTTTTT.

This sequence joins TRBV6-5 and TRBJ2-7; 7 bases are a match to TRBD1. This CDR3 region has 15 residues. Germline V gives CDR1 MNHEY, CDR2 SVGAGI. Losses at the gene ends were 6 bases for V and 4 bases for J; bases not matched to a gene: 12. CDR3 bases: TGTGCCAGCAGCGATCCTCCCCAGGGGGTTTACGAGCAGTACTTC. Translating it yields CASSDPPQGVYEQYF.

This chain uses TRBV6-5 with TRBJ1-2; D perhaps matches TRBD1 (6 bases). CDR1 is MNHEY and CDR2 is SVGAGI in the germline V gene. The CDR3 spans 13 residues. V dropped 1 base and J dropped 8 bases, with 11 bases sitting between them. This CDR3 reads CASSYYPGEGYTF. The CDR3 bases are TGTGCCAGCAGTTACTACCCAGGGGAAGGCTACACCTTC.

Concerning this clone itself: Germline is not matched at one junction end, which may reflect a read error. This sequence joins TRBV5-6 and TRBJ1-3; 9 nucleotides align to TRBD1. The V gene's germline CDR1 is SGHDT and CDR2 YYEEEE. The length of the CDR3 is 14 residues. Written as DNA, the CDR3 is TGTGCCAGCAGCTTGTGGTGGGACAGGGCCTTTATAGATTTT. Protein product: CASSLWWDRAFIDF.

The chain combines TRBV30 with TRBJ2-5; D is perhaps TRBD2 (5 bases). Germline values: CDR1 GTSNPN, CDR2 SVGIG (reference sequence). V gave up 0 bases and J gave up 5 bases, with 10 bases separating them. The CDR3 sequence is 13 residues long. The CDR3 nucleotides are TGTGCCTGGAGTGTCAGCGGCAGTGAGACCCAGTACTTC. Its protein product is CAWSVSGSETQYF.

The chain recombines TRBV20-1 with TRBJ2-1; D might be TRBD2 (5 bases). CDR1 DFQATT and CDR2 SNEGSKA come from the germline V gene (reference sequence). The V end was cut by 5 bases, the J end by 9 bases, with 11 bases between. This CDR3 is 11 amino acids long. Here the CDR3 DNA reads TGCAGTGCTGGCCTTGGGAGTGAGCAGTTCTTC. This sequence encodes CSAGLGSEQFF.

This clone was observed a handful of times. This rearrangement joins TRBV18 to TRBJ1-1; 8 bases are shared with TRBD1. The V gene end was trimmed by 4 bases and the J gene end by 0 bases; junction bases not matched to a gene: 10. CDR1 is KGHSH, CDR2 LQKENI, per germline. The CDR3 consists of 17 residues. DNA of the CDR3: TGTGCCAGCTCACAAGGGACAGGCAACCGCATGAACACTGAAGCTTTCTTT. Its protein product is CASSQGTGNRMNTEAFF.

V is TRBV28 and J is TRBJ2-1; 10 bases match TRBD2. The CDR3 sequence is 17 residues long. V dropped 7 bases and J dropped 3; count of bases not matched to a gene: 12. Germline V gives CDR1 MDHEN, CDR2 SYDVKM. Here the CDR3 reads CASTSPSSGSVYNEQFF. CDR3 in DNA: TGTGCCAGCACCTCTCCCTCTAGCGGGAGTGTCTACAATGAGCAGTTCTTC.

The J gene is TRBJ2-1, the V gene TRBV5-4; TRBD2 matches 7 bases. Germline V lookup: CDR1 SGHNT, CDR2 YYREEE (reference sequence). This CDR3 is built from 14 residues. V trimming: 3 bases; J trimming: 9 bases; junction bases outside the gene matches: 9. CDR3 coding DNA: TGTGCCAGCAGCTCCACGGGGGGTATCGGTGAGCAGTTCTTC. Amino acid sequence: CASSSTGGIGEQFF.

The rearrangement links TRBV29-1 to TRBJ1-1; possible D gene TRBD1, 6 bases. This CDR3 is built from 13 residues. V shed 4 bases and J shed 2 bases, with 11 bases lying between them. In germline, CDR1 is SQVTM, CDR2 ANQGSEA. Here the CDR3 reads CSVVTGQNTEAFF. DNA of the CDR3: TGCAGCGTTGTAACAGGGCAAAACACTGAAGCTTTCTTT.

This chain joins TRBV9 and TRBJ2-1; 7 bases align to TRBD2. Germline-derived CDR1 and CDR2 are SGDLS and YYNGEE. V trimming: 0 bases; J trimming: 10 bases; junction bases outside the gene matches: 7. This CDR3 spans 14 amino acids. The CDR3, as DNA: TGTGCCAGCAGCGTAGGGCGGGAGCAACCCGAGCAGTTCTTC. This encodes CASSVGREQPEQFF. Drawing the rest from reference TRBV9 and TRBJ2-1, the complete variable domain is DSGVTQTPKHLITATGQRVTLRCSPRSGDLSVYWYQQSLDQGLQFLIQYYNGEERAKGNILERFSAQQFPDLHSELNLSSLELGDSALYFCASSVGREQPEQFFGPGTRLTVL.

The chain combines TRBV7-2 with TRBJ2-7; D remains unclear. CDR1 is SGHTA, CDR2 FQGNSA, per germline. This CDR3 is 17 amino acids long. V gave up 1 base and J gave up 0 bases, with 16 bases separating them. CDR3 residues: CASSLGTGGPISYEQYF. For the CDR3, the DNA is TGTGCCAGCAGCTTAGGAACCGGCGGCCCAATCTCCTACGAGCAGTACTTC.

This chain joins TRBV19 and TRBJ2-1, with D maybe TRBD2 (6 bases). Per the germline V gene, CDR1 is LNHDA and CDR2 is SQIVND (reference sequence). Between the trimmed V and J ends, which lost 3 bases and 5 bases, there was a span of 17 bases. The CDR3 spans 16 residues. CDR3 in amino acids: CASSMVGSTINNEQFF. Written as DNA, the CDR3 is TGTGCCAGTAGTATGGTCGGGAGTACTATAAACAATGAGCAGTTCTTC.

The gene calls are TRBV7-9 and TRBJ1-5, with D possibly matching TRBD1 (6 bases). V gave up 1 base and J gave up 3 bases, with 13 bases separating them. The CDR3 is 16 amino acids. Germline CDR1 and CDR2: SEHNR and FQNEAQ (reference sequence). CDR3 sequence (DNA): TGTGCCAGCAGCTTAGTGAGGCCAGGGGTCAATCAGCCCCAGCATTTT. This translates into CASSLVRPGVNQPQHF.

This clone was counted a single time. The genes are TRBV5-1 and TRBJ2-3, with 8 bases identical to TRBD2. Germline V gene data show CDR1 as SGHRS and CDR2 as YFSETQ. After removal of 5 bases from V and 3 bases from J, the junction contained 8 bases not matched to a gene. This CDR3 spans 15 amino acids. The CDR3 DNA reads TGCGCCAGCAGACGTAGCGGGATCGCGACAGATACGCAGTATTTT. It codes for CASRRSGIATDTQYF.

The V and J genes are TRBV14 and TRBJ2-3; no reliable D call. Trimming took off 1 base at V and 1 base at J, with 9 bases between the two ends. The germline V gene has CDR1 SGHDN and CDR2 FVKESK. CDR3 length: 15 residues. CDR3 loop: CASSQGRKGTDTQYF. The DNA for the CDR3 is TGTGCCAGCAGCCAAGGCAGAAAAGGCACAGATACGCAGTATTTT.

The chain recombines TRBV6-5 with TRBJ2-2; 7 nucleotides align to TRBD2. The germline V gene has CDR1 MNHEY and CDR2 SVGAGI. The CDR3 length is 15 residues. With 2 bases clipped from V and 4 bases from J, the junction kept 4 bases outside the gene matches. The CDR3 spells CASSYGTTGTGELFF. The DNA for the CDR3 is TGTGCCAGCAGTTACGGGACTACCGGCACCGGGGAGCTGTTTTTT.

The CDR3, as DNA: TGTGCCAGCTCACCCACGGGGGGCTTGGTTAATGAGCAGTTCTTC. It is translated as CASSPTGGLVNEQFF. The chain uses TRBV18 and TRBJ2-1, with a tentative D call TRBD2 (7 bases). Germline V gives CDR1 KGHSH, CDR2 LQKENI. The CDR3 runs to 15 residues. V lost 3 bases and J 7 bases, leaving 16 bases between the germline ends.

The CDR3 region is CASSLGLAGDTQYF. The CDR3 DNA sequence: TGTGCCAGCAGCCTCGGACTAGCGGGAGATACGCAGTATTTT. The genes are TRBV11-3 and TRBJ2-3; 11 nucleotides line up with TRBD2. The CDR3 length is 14 residues. J gave up 5 bases and V 5 bases, and 3 bases lay outside the gene matches. From germline, CDR1 is SGHNT and CDR2 YENEEA. Based on the CDR3 plus reference TRBV11-3 and TRBJ2-3, the full variable domain is EAGVVQSPRYKIIEKKQPVAFWCNPISGHNTLYWYLQNLGQGPELLIRYENEEAVDDSQLPKDRFSAERLKGVDSTLKIQPAELGDSAVYLCASSLGLAGDTQYFGPGTRLTVL.

This sequence joins TRBV7-2 and TRBJ2-4; the D gene is possibly TRBD1 (6 bases). V lost 5 bases, J lost 12 bases, and 26 bases lay in between. CDR1 and CDR2 (germline): SGHTA, FQGNSA. There are 16 residues in the CDR3. CDR3: CASSTQGTFRVRAQYF. The CDR3 region has the DNA TGTGCCAGCAGCACTCAAGGGACATTTCGAGTTCGAGCTCAGTACTTC.

In nucleotides, the CDR3 is TGCGCCAGCAGTGAGTCAGGGGGACTAGCGGGAGCCTACAATGAGCAGTTCTTC. Protein product: CASSESGGLAGAYNEQFF. The chain employs TRBV10-1 and TRBJ2-1; TRBD2 matches 14 bases. This CDR3 region has 18 residues. Germline V gene lookup returns CDR1 WNHNN and CDR2 SYGVQD (reference sequence). The V and J ends lost 0 bases and 2 bases, in that order; junction bases with no gene match: 3.

The CDR3 reads CASRLAGGRVSSEQYF. In DNA, the CDR3 is TGTGCCAGCAGACTAGCGGGAGGTCGTGTAAGCAGCGAGCAGTACTTC. The rearrangement uses TRBV28 and TRBJ2-7; TRBD2 agrees at 12 bases. CDR3 size: 16 residues. CDR1 is MDHEN, CDR2 SYDVKM, per germline. V shed 6 bases and J 6 bases; nucleotides not matched to a gene: 12. Full variable domain (outside the CDR3, taken from reference TRBV28 and TRBJ2-7): DVKVTQSSRYLVKRTGEKVFLECVQDMDHENMFWYRQDPGLGLRLIYFSYDVKMKEKGDIPEGYSVSREKKERFSLILESASTNQTSMYLCASRLAGGRVSSEQYFGPGTRLTVT.

This clone has a single count. The chain is built from TRBV7-2 and TRBJ2-7; 8 bases match TRBD2. CDR3 length: 15 amino acids. In germline, CDR1 is SGHTA, CDR2 FQGNSA. Losses at the gene ends were 1 base for V and 4 bases for J; bases not matched to a gene: 6. The CDR3 protein is CASSLGAGAEYEQYF. The DNA for the CDR3 is TGTGCCAGCAGCTTAGGAGCGGGAGCCGAGTACGAGCAGTACTTC.

V usage is TRBV30 and J usage is TRBJ2-3, with D possibly TRBD2 on 5 matching bases. The V end was cut by 2 bases, the J end by 5 bases, with 17 bases between. The CDR3 spans 15 residues. Germline CDR1 is GTSNPN and CDR2 is SVGIG (reference sequence). CDR3 sequence reads: CAWSLDWSGGDTQYF. In DNA form, the CDR3 reads TGTGCCTGGAGTCTTGACTGGAGCGGTGGAGATACGCAGTATTTT.

J is TRBJ2-1 and V is TRBV9; TRBD1 matches 8 bases. The CDR3 covers 15 residues. V lost 4 bases, J lost 7 bases, and 10 bases stayed unmatched. Germline V gene sequence: CDR1 SGDLS, CDR2 YYNGEE. This CDR3 is CASSTRQGQFNEQFF. CDR3 DNA sequence: TGTGCCAGCAGCACTCGACAGGGGCAGTTTAATGAGCAGTTCTTC.